This TCR beta chain was documented in a study of CD8+CD57+ T cells in acquired aplastic anemia. Study findings and constraints: The same twenty-nine CD8+ CDR3 sequences occurred in patients and in controls. For CD8+ Simpson's diversity, patients and controls showed no significant difference.

CDR1 and CDR2 from the germline V gene are SGHNT and YENEEA. This CDR3 has 14 residues. In its sample, this clonotype was seen a few times. The antigen is unknown. Whoever was chosen for sequencing had shown CD8+CD57+ cell expansion by flow cytometry. Acquired aplastic anemia of severe grade affected all patients. None of the patients had been given any therapy when their blood was sampled. The template for TCR beta VDJ and CDR3 sequence profiling was genomic DNA. TCRdb used MiXCR to reprocess the reads, holding one entry per CDR3 protein. This sample carries approximately 250,000 distinct CDR3 sequences, around 82% of them seen once, and the ten largest clones take 40% to 55%.

This receptor was identified in a human donor with aplastic anemia. Sequences were obtained from sorted CD4+, CD8+, or CD8+CD57+ T cells (not recorded which) from PBMCs. The rearrangement uses TRBV11-3 and TRBJ2-7; D is uncertain. The J call could be wrong; TRBJ2-3 is a better fit for the DNA end. CDR3 loop: CASSLSGGADTQYF. The CDR3 bases are TGTGCCAGCAGCTTATCAGGCGGAGCCGATACGCAGTATTTT.